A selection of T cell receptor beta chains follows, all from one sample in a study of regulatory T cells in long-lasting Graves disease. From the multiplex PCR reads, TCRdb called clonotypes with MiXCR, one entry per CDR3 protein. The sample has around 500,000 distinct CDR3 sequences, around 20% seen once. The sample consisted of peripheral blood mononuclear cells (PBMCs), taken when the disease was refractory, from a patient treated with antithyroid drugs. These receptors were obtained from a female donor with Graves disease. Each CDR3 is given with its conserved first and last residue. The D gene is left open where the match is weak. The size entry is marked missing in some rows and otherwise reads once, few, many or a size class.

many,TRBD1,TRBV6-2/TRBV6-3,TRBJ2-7,TGTGCCAGCAGTTACCGTGGGACAGCGTACGAGCAGTACTTC,CASSYRGTAYEQYF
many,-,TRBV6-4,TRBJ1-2,TGTGCCAGCAGTGGACAGCCGAACTATGGCTACACCTTC,CASSGQPNYGYTF
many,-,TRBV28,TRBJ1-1,TGTGCCAGCAGTTCGGTAGTTAACACTGAAGCTTTCTTT,CASSSVVNTEAFF
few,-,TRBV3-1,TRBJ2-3,TGTGCCAGCAGCCAGCGGACTGCTAGCACAGATACGCAGTATTTT,CASSQRTASTDTQYF
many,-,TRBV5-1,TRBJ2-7,TGTGCCAGCAGCTTAGGACAGAGGTCCTCCTACGAGCAGTACTTC,CASSLGQRSSYEQYF
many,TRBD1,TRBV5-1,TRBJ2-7,TGTGCCAGCAGTTTAGGGACAGGGGCCTACGAGCAGTACTTC,CASSLGTGAYEQYF
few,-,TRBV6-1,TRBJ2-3,TGTGCCAGCAGTGAAGCTGTACTACTTAAGACAGATACGCAGTATTTT,CASSEAVLLKTDTQYF
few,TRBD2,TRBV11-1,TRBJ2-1,TGTGCCAGCAGCTTTGCGGGAGAGGGTGAGCAGTTCTTC,CASSFAGEGEQFF
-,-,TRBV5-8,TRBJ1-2,TGTGCCAGCAAGAGAAACTATGGCTACACCTTC,CASKRNYGYTF
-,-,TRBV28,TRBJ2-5,TGTGCCAGCAGACCTTTTAGCGGAGGCTTGACCCAGTACTTC,CASRPFSGGLTQYF
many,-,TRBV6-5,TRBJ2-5,TGTGCCAGCAGTTACTCGAGGCAGGGTCGAGAGACCCAGTACTTC,CASSYSRQGRETQYF
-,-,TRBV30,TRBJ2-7,TGTGCCTGGAGTTTACGCCAGGGACCGGACGAGCAGTACTTC,CAWSLRQGPDEQYF
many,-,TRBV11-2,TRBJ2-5,TGTGCCAGCAGCTTAGAAGGCCTGGCGACCCAGTACTTC,CASSLEGLATQYF
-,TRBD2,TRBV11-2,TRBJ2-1,TGTGCCAGCAGCTTACAAGCGGGATTCCACAATGAGCAGTTCTTC,CASSLQAGFHNEQFF
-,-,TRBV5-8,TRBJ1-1,TGTGCCAGCAGCGATAATATCTACGGAGGGGGGAACACTGAAGCTTTCTTT,CASSDNIYGGGNTEAFF
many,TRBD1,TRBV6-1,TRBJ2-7,TGTGCCAGCAGTATCCTCGGGGACAGGGCTCGGGAGCAGTACTTC,CASSILGDRAREQYF
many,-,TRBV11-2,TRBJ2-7,TGTGCCAGCAGCTTAGATCCTAGATTGCAGTACTTC,CASSLDPRLQYF
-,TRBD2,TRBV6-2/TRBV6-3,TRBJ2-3,TGTGCCAGCATTAGCCAAGGAGCGGGAGGGACAGATACGCAGTATTTT,CASISQGAGGTDTQYF
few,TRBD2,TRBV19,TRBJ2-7,TGTGCCAGTAGTACCGAAAGAGAGACTAGCGGTAGGCTCTCGGACGAGCAGTACTTC,CASSTERETSGRLSDEQYF
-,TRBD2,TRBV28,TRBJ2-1,TGTGCCAGCAGTTGGCTAGCGGGAGTCAACCCAGCAAATTACAATGAGCAGTTCTTC,CASSWLAGVNPANYNEQFF
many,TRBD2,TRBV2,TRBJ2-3,TGTGCCAGCAGTCCGACTAGCGGTTTCACAGATACGCAGTATTTT,CASSPTSGFTDTQYF
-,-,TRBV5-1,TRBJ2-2,TGCGCCAGCAGCTACCCACTTACAGGGGGGGACACCGGGGAGCTGTTTTTT,CASSYPLTGGDTGELFF
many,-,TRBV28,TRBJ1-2,TGTGCCAGCAGTCAATCGGGGAACTATGGCTACACCTTC,CASSQSGNYGYTF
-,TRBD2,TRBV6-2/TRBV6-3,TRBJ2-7,TGTGCCAGCAGGGCTAGCGGATTCATCGCCTACGAGCAGTACTTC,CASRASGFIAYEQYF
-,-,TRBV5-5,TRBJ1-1,TGTGCCAGCAGCTTGGAAGAATATGAAGCTTTCTTT,CASSLEEYEAFF
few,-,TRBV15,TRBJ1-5,TGTGCCACCAGCAGAGAAGGCGGGTCGGGGCGTTATCAGCCCCAGCATTTT,CATSREGGSGRYQPQHF
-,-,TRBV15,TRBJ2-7,TGTGCCACCAGCAGAGATCCGCAAGAGCAGTACTTC,CATSRDPQEQYF
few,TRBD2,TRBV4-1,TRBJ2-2,TGCGCCAGCAGCCACGCGGGGGGAGCCCCTCACCGGGAGCTGTTTTTT,CASSHAGGAPHRELFF
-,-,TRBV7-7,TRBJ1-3,TGTGCTAGAGACGAGGGTGATCGAGTGAACACCATATATTTT,CARDEGDRVNTIYF
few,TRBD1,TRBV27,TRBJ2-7,TGTGCCAGGGACAGGGGAGTCCCACCCCGCTACGAGCAGTACTTC,CARDRGVPPRYEQYF
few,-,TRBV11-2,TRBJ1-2,TGTGCCAGCAGCTTCGGCCAGCTCGCGGGCTACACCTTC,CASSFGQLAGYTF
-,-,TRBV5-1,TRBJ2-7,TGCGCCAGCAGCTCTGGGGCAGGCCACGTCGACGAGCAGTACTTC,CASSSGAGHVDEQYF
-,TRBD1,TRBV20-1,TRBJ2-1,TGCAGTGCAACCGACAGGGGGCGAGTTAATTCCTACAATGAGCAGTTCTTC,CSATDRGRVNSYNEQFF